Below are 29 T cell receptor beta chains sequenced from a single sample in a study of regulatory T cells in long-lasting Graves disease. Regarding time point: persistent/refractory GD, antithyroid drugs over 5 years with positive TRAb. Scientists built the TCR library using RNA that was extracted from PBMCs. Assembly of TCR beta libraries relied on iRepertoire HTBI primers together with Arm-PCR of CDR3 regions. Each CDR3 protein gets one entry after TCRdb re-called the multiplex PCR reads with MiXCR. The table includes about 420,000 distinct CDR3 sequences, around 20% detected once. The sample in question was peripheral blood mononuclear cells (PBMCs), obtained when the disease was refractory, from a patient treated with antithyroid drugs. The source of these receptors is a female donor with Graves disease.

This clonotype was counted between two and nine times. This CDR3 reads CASNQRFSGNTIYF. The CDR3 DNA follows: TGTGCCAGCAATCAGAGGTTTTCAGGAAACACCATATATTTT. V gene TRBV28 combines with J gene TRBJ1-3, with D uncertain. The CDR3 has 14 amino acids. Germline V gene lookup returns CDR1 MDHEN and CDR2 SYDVKM. Trimming shortened V by 7 bases and J by 4 bases, and 14 bases separated the two germline ends.

V is TRBV5-1 and J is TRBJ2-5; D tentatively reads TRBD1 or TRBD2 (5 bases each). The V end was cut by 0 bases, the J end by 4 bases, with 16 bases between. This CDR3 is built from 16 residues. From germline, CDR1 is SGHRS and CDR2 YFSETQ. The CDR3 bases are TGCGCCAGCAGCTTGGATGGGGGAGTGACGGGAGAGACCCAGTACTTC. It is translated as CASSLDGGVTGETQYF.

This clonotype was seen repeatedly, ten times or more. The genes are TRBV19 and TRBJ2-5; 11 bases match TRBD2. The junction had 10 bases not matched to a gene; V was cut back by 9 bases and J by 4 bases. Germline lookup yields CDR1 LNHDA and CDR2 SQIVND (reference sequence). The length of the CDR3 is 15 residues. This CDR3 reads CASIESLAGGETQYF. CDR3 sequence (DNA): TGTGCCAGCATCGAGAGCCTAGCGGGAGGAGAGACCCAGTACTTC.

This chain joins TRBV4-3 and TRBJ1-2; TRBD1 matches at 7 bases. The CDR3 extends over 16 amino acids. Germline values: CDR1 LGHNA, CDR2 YSLEER. With 1 base clipped from V and 2 bases from J, the junction kept 7 bases outside the gene matches. The CDR3 region has the DNA TGCGCCAGCAGCCAAGGGGTAGCACAGGGGAACTATGGCTACACCTTC. Amino acid sequence: CASSQGVAQGNYGYTF.

This clonotype was seen ten or more times. V and J are TRBV11-2 and TRBJ1-1, with a possible D match to TRBD1 (5 bases). The CDR3 is made up of 14 amino acids. The ends were cut back, 1 base at V and 1 base at J, with 7 bases in the middle. Germline-derived CDR1 and CDR2 are SGHAT and FQNNGV. The CDR3 loop reads CASSLAGTNTEAFF. The CDR3 DNA sequence: TGTGCCAGCAGCTTAGCAGGGACGAACACTGAAGCTTTCTTT.

This clonotype appeared many times. Written as DNA, the CDR3 is TGTGCCAGCAGCGACGACAGAGTCTCCTACGAGCAGTACTTC. Translated, it gives CASSDDRVSYEQYF. This rearrangement joins TRBV7-2 to TRBJ2-7, with D maybe TRBD1 (5 bases). V gave up 5 bases and J gave up 0 bases, with 11 bases separating them. Germline assignment: CDR1 SGHTA and CDR2 FQGNSA. This CDR3 region has 14 residues.

A remark on this clonotype: Just one base apart from a much larger clone, this may be a read error. The genes are TRBV2 and TRBJ2-1, with D perhaps matching TRBD1 (5 bases). This CDR3 is 12 amino acids long. Between the trimmed V and J ends, which lost 6 bases and 9 bases, there was a span of 12 bases. CDR1 and CDR2 from the germline V gene are SNHLY and FYNNEI. CDR3 nucleotide sequence: TGTGCCAGCAGGGCAGGGTCCAGTGAGCAGTTCTTC. It translates to CASRAGSSEQFF.

This chain uses TRBV6-2 or TRBV6-3 with TRBJ2-3, with 7 bases aligning to TRBD1. This CDR3 has 14 amino acids. V was pared by 5 bases and J by 4 bases, with 6 bases of the junction left unmatched. In germline, CDR1 is MNHEY, CDR2 SVGEGT. CDR3 residues: CASSPDRVPDTQYF. The CDR3 bases are TGTGCCAGCAGTCCAGACAGGGTACCAGATACGCAGTATTTT.

Of note for this clonotype: A junction end diverges from the germline sequence, so it may reflect a read error. The chain employs TRBV5-1 and TRBJ1-1, with TRBD1 as a possible D gene (5 bases). Per germline, CDR1 SGHRS and CDR2 YFSETQ. The CDR3 covers 14 residues. In nucleotides, the CDR3 is TGCGCCAGCAGCTCGACCGGGACTTCCAAAGAAGCTTCCTTT. This encodes CASSSTGTSKEASF.

This clonotype appeared many times. V is TRBV28 and J is TRBJ2-7; D remains unclear. Germline CDR1 is MDHEN and CDR2 is SYDVKM. V lost 8 bases to trimming and J lost 3 bases, with 11 bases between them. The CDR3 has 12 amino acids. CDR3 bases: TGTGCCAGCGGTGACCGAAACTACGAGCAGTACTTC. It specifies CASGDRNYEQYF.

The chain joins TRBV5-1 to TRBJ2-2, with D possibly being TRBD1 (6 bases). The CDR3 loop spans 15 amino acids. V lost 0 bases, J lost 6 bases, and 12 bases lay in between. Germline loops: CDR1 SGHRS, CDR2 YFSETQ. CDR3 region: CASSLGTTGPGELFF. CDR3 DNA sequence: TGCGCCAGCAGCTTGGGCACGACAGGACCCGGGGAGCTGTTTTTT.

The rearrangement joins TRBV13 to TRBJ2-7; 7 nucleotides align to TRBD1. The germline V gene has CDR1 PRHDT and CDR2 FYEKMQ (reference sequence). J lost 7 bases, V lost 3 bases, and 6 bases had no gene match. The CDR3 contains 13 residues. CDR3 sequence reads: CASSFDPGQEQYF. In nucleotides, the CDR3 is TGTGCCAGCAGCTTCGACCCGGGACAGGAGCAGTACTTC.

This chain connects TRBV3-1 to TRBJ1-2, with TRBD1 as a possible D gene (5 bases). CDR3 size: 13 residues. Germline-derived CDR1 and CDR2 are LGHDT and YNNKEL (reference sequence). V lost 3 bases and J lost 4, with 9 bases in between. CDR3 DNA sequence: TGTGCCAGCAGCCAGACAGCTATCTATGGCTACACCTTC. It codes for CASSQTAIYGYTF.

V and J are TRBV6-5 and TRBJ1-2; no definite D call. With 3 bases removed from V and 0 bases from J, the gap between germline ends came to 11 bases. Germline CDR1 and CDR2: MNHEY and SVGAGI. CDR3 length equals 15 residues. DNA for the CDR3: TGTGCCAGCAGTTATTTTGGGCAGACTAACTATGGCTACACCTTC. Protein: CASSYFGQTNYGYTF.

In its sample, this clonotype was seen many times. This chain uses TRBV28 with TRBJ1-2; 8 bases line up with TRBD1. The V segment lost 7 bases and the J segment 6 bases; nucleotides outside the gene matches: 10. There are 14 residues in the CDR3. Germline V gene lookup returns CDR1 MDHEN and CDR2 SYDVKM. This chain's CDR3 is CASTTTGDGDGYTF. As DNA, the CDR3 is TGTGCCAGCACCACGACAGGGGACGGCGATGGCTACACCTTC.

The chain joins TRBV11-2 to TRBJ1-1; D gene ambiguous. Trimming took 6 bases from V and 3 from J, leaving 17 bases between them. CDR3 length: 15 amino acids. CDR1 and CDR2 from the germline V gene are SGHAT and FQNNGV. The CDR3: CASRTRFAPDTEAFF. The DNA for the CDR3 is TGTGCCAGCAGAACCCGGTTTGCGCCGGACACTGAAGCTTTCTTT.

The table lists this clonotype with a few counts. This chain joins TRBV20-1 and TRBJ2-5, with 10 bases lining up with TRBD1. Germline lookup yields CDR1 DFQATT and CDR2 SNEGSKA (reference sequence). V trimming: 4 bases; J trimming: 5 bases; junction bases outside the gene matches: 4. The CDR3 extends over 13 amino acids. In DNA form, the CDR3 reads TGCAGTGCTACGGACAGGGGGTCCGAGACCCAGTACTTC. Translating gives CSATDRGSETQYF.

The chain is built from TRBV19 and TRBJ1-5; a possible D gene is TRBD1 (6 bases). Germline CDR1 and CDR2: LNHDA and SQIVND (reference sequence). V lost 1 base to trimming and J lost 2 bases, with 9 bases between them. This CDR3 is 15 amino acids long. In DNA, the CDR3 is TGTGCCAGTAGTATAGCGGCAGGGGGCAATCAGCCCCAGCATTTT. Its protein is CASSIAAGGNQPQHF.

In this sample, this clonotype turned up many times. The V call is TRBV6-1, the J call TRBJ2-5, with TRBD2 matching 8 bases. The length of the CDR3 is 12 residues. Trimming took 7 bases from V and 13 from J; bases not matched to a gene: 11. Looked up from germline, CDR1 is MNHNS and CDR2 is SASEGT. The CDR3 reads CASMSSPGGPYF. The CDR3 DNA reads as TGTGCCAGCATGTCTTCACCGGGAGGGCCGTACTTC.

Only a few counts were recorded for this clonotype. V is TRBV6-5 and J is TRBJ2-7, with D maybe TRBD2 (5 bases). In germline, CDR1 is MNHEY, CDR2 SVGAGI. The CDR3 consists of 14 residues. V was clipped by 2 bases and J by 1 base, with 9 bases between them. CDR3 sequence: CASSYVEGSYEQYF. DNA for the CDR3: TGTGCCAGCAGTTACGTCGAGGGTTCCTACGAGCAGTACTTC.

This chain links TRBV7-2 with TRBJ1-2; D gene unclear. Trimming removed 2 bases at V and 5 bases at J, with 18 bases between. This CDR3 is 16 amino acids long. Germline CDR1 reads SGHTA; CDR2 reads FQGNSA. CDR3: CASSLNAAAEGYGYTF. CDR3 in DNA: TGTGCCAGCAGCTTAAATGCCGCAGCGGAAGGTTATGGCTACACCTTC.

This chain uses TRBV30 with TRBJ1-2; 7 bases match TRBD1. J lost 8 bases, V lost 1 base, and 7 bases had no gene match. CDR1 GTSNPN and CDR2 SVGIG come from the germline V gene (reference sequence). This CDR3 region has 13 residues. CDR3: CAWSENTGVGYTF. In DNA, the CDR3 is TGTGCCTGGAGTGAAAACACAGGGGTGGGCTACACCTTC.

This clonotype occurred a few times. The chain couples TRBV6-1 to TRBJ1-5, with D perhaps TRBD1 (6 bases). V was pared by 7 bases and J by 0 bases, with 19 bases between. Germline CDR1 and CDR2: MNHNS and SASEGT. The CDR3 has 17 amino acids. The CDR3 reads CASKESDSQNSNQPQHF. CDR3 DNA sequence: TGTGCCAGCAAAGAATCGGACAGCCAAAATAGCAATCAGCCCCAGCATTTT.

With regard to this clonotype: A read error may be the cause here, since a much bigger clone is one base away. This sequence joins TRBV3-1 and TRBJ2-7, with no clear D. V was trimmed by 4 bases and J by 9 bases, leaving 13 bases between them. The CDR3 extends over 12 amino acids. The germline V gene has CDR1 LGHDT and CDR2 YNNKEL (reference sequence). The CDR3: CASSPRLGGQYF. CDR3 coding DNA: TGTGCCAGCAGCCCCCGGCTAGGCGGGCAGTACTTC.

This clonotype was counted a few times. This chain joins TRBV6-5 and TRBJ2-7, with D tentatively TRBD2 (5 bases). Germline V gene data show CDR1 as MNHEY and CDR2 as SVGAGI. This CDR3 is 14 amino acids long. V was trimmed by 2 bases and J by 5 bases, leaving 13 bases between them. CDR3 in DNA: TGTGCCAGCAGTTACAGAGGGATACGCGACGAGCAGTACTTC. This codes for CASSYRGIRDEQYF.

At least ten counts were recorded for this clonotype. This rearrangement joins TRBV5-8 to TRBJ1-2, with a weak D call TRBD1 (5 bases). The CDR3 covers 14 residues. The germline V gene encodes CDR1 SGHTS and CDR2 YDEGEE. Trimming stripped 5 bases from V and 4 bases from J, with 15 bases between. CDR3 sequence reads: CASRSSGTAYGYTF. In nucleotides, the CDR3 is TGTGCCAGCAGGTCTTCCGGGACGGCCTATGGCTACACCTTC. The full variable domain, with the rest looked up from reference TRBV5-8 and TRBJ1-2, is EAGVTQSPTHLIKTRGQQATLRCSPISGHTSVYWYQQALGLGLQFLLWYDEGEERNRGNFPPRFSGRQFPNYSSELNVNALELEDSALYLCASRSSGTAYGYTFGSGTRLTVV.

This clonotype was seen ten or more times. The rearrangement joins TRBV7-3 to TRBJ2-5; possible D gene TRBD1, 5 bases. There are 15 residues in the CDR3. The germline V gene has CDR1 SGHTA and CDR2 FQGTGA. V was trimmed by 5 bases and J by 5 bases, leaving 18 bases between them. Here the CDR3 reads CASSAIGQPGETQYF. As DNA, the CDR3 is TGTGCCAGCAGCGCAATAGGGCAGCCAGGGGAGACCCAGTACTTC.

The CDR3: CASRPTSGQETQYF. The CDR3 DNA reads as TGCGCCAGCAGACCGACTAGCGGGCAAGAGACCCAGTACTTC. The chain joins TRBV5-1 to TRBJ2-5, with 10 bases aligning to TRBD2. Trimming cost V 5 bases and J 2 bases; bases outside gene matches: 3. In germline, CDR1 is SGHRS, CDR2 YFSETQ. This CDR3 has 14 residues. The entire variable domain, with the rest obtained from reference TRBV5-1 and TRBJ2-5, is as follows: KAGVTQTPRYLIKTRGQQVTLSCSPISGHRSVSWYQQTPGQGLQFLFEYFSETQRNKGNFPGRFSGRQFSNSRSEMNVSTLELGDSALYLCASRPTSGQETQYFGPGTRLLVL.

This clonotype was observed a few times. The chain has TRBV14 and TRBJ2-1; 12 bases match TRBD2. The CDR3 totals 17 residues. CDR1 and CDR2 from the germline V gene are SGHDN and FVKESK. V gave up 4 bases and J gave up 5 bases; unmatched junction bases: 9. CDR3 protein: CASSPRLAGVSNNEQFF. In DNA, the CDR3 is TGTGCCAGCAGCCCAAGACTAGCGGGAGTTTCTAACAATGAGCAGTTCTTC.